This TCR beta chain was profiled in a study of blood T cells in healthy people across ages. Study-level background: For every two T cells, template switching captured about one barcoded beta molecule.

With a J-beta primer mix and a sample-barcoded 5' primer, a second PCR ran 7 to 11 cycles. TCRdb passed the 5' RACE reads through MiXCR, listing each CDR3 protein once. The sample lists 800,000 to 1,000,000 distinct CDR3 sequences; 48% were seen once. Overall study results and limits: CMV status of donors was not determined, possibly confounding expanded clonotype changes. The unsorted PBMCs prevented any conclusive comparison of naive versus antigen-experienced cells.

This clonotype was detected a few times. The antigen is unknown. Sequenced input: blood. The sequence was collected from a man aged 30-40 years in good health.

CDR3 in amino acids: CASNPARNSPLHF. CDR3 coding DNA: TGTGCCAGCAATCCCGCCCGGAATTCACCCCTCCACTTT. V and J are TRBV28 and TRBJ1-6; D not certain. Germline V CDR1 and CDR2: MDHEN, SYDVKM. Deletions cut 7 bases from V and 7 bases from J, with 11 bases between. CDR3 size: 13 residues.